Listed below are T cell receptor beta chains from one sample, sequenced in a study of blood T cell repertoires in COVID-19. TCRdb's copy holds only in-frame clones and misses some; the assay was immunoSEQ multiplex PCR. Here the sample spans some 350,000 clones, around nine tenths being singletons. The sequencing sample was made of peripheral blood. These TCRs come from a human donor in a cohort sampled during active COVID-19. Both conserved end residues are part of each CDR3. The order of the fields is J gene, V gene, clone size, D gene, CDR3 protein, CDR3 DNA. The D gene is left open where the match is weak. Clone size is stated in some rows and not others, as once, few, many or a class when expanded.

TRBJ2-3 TRBV7-9 - TRBD1 CASSSTGTGAGDTQYF TGTGCCAGCAGTTCTACCGGGACAGGGGCGGGAGATACGCAGTATTTT
TRBJ1-6 TRBV7-8 - - CASSLERRGSPLHF TGTGCCAGCAGCTTGGAGAGGCGGGGCTCACCCCTCCACTTT
TRBJ1-2 TRBV7-9 once TRBD1 CASSFDRGLTF TGTGCCAGCAGCTTCGACAGGGGCTTGACCTTC
TRBJ1-2 TRBV27 - - CASSLGPRGSYGYTF TGTGCCAGCAGTTTAGGTCCCCGAGGGAGCTATGGCTACACCTTC
TRBJ1-4 TRBV27 - - CASSPTGPNEKLFF TGTGCCAGCAGTCCGACAGGCCCAAATGAAAAACTGTTTTTT
TRBJ2-1 TRBV3-1/TRBV3-2 - - CASSQEGSRGEQFF TGTGCCAGCAGCCAAGAAGGTAGCAGGGGTGAGCAGTTCTTC
TRBJ1-1 TRBV7-6 - TRBD1 CASSSETGMNTEAFF TGTGCCAGCAGCTCCGAGACAGGGATGAACACTGAAGCTTTCTTT
TRBJ2-5 TRBV21-1 - - CASSNATGTSGFMGQETQYF TGTGCCAGCAGCAACGCTACCGGGACTAGCGGGTTCATGGGGCAAGAGACCCAGTACTTC
TRBJ1-1 TRBV30 - - CAWSVQGATEAFF TGTGCCTGGAGTGTCCAGGGTGCCACTGAAGCTTTCTTT
TRBJ2-3 TRBV30 - TRBD2 CAWGAGGATDTQYF TGTGCCTGGGGAGCGGGGGGTGCCACAGATACGCAGTATTTT
TRBJ1-6 TRBV18 once TRBD1 CASSAGTGDNSPLHF TGTGCCAGCTCAGCCGGGACAGGGGATAATTCACCCCTCCACTTT
TRBJ1-3 TRBV7-9 - - CASSPFSGNTIYF TGTGCCAGCAGCCCCTTCTCTGGAAACACCATATATTTT
TRBJ1-5 TRBV7-2 few - CASSLSGNNQPQHF TGTGCCAGCAGCTTATCAGGGAACAATCAGCCCCAGCATTTT
TRBJ1-3 TRBV4-2 - - CASSQDRGQSENTIYF TGTGCCAGCAGCCAAGACCGCGGACAGTCCGAAAACACCATATATTTT
TRBJ2-7 TRBV2 - TRBD1 CASSPWDRDGEQYF TGTGCCAGCAGTCCCTGGGACAGAGATGGCGAGCAGTACTTC
TRBJ2-5 TRBV19 - - CASSKLGGQETQYF TGTGCCAGTAGTAAACTGGGGGGCCAAGAGACCCAGTACTTC
TRBJ2-5 TRBV27 - - CASSLTLGQETQYF TGTGCCAGCAGTTTGACTCTCGGACAAGAGACCCAGTACTTC
TRBJ1-2 TRBV7-2 - TRBD1 CASSLGGQGVYGYTF TGTGCCAGCAGCTTGGGGGGACAGGGGGTATATGGCTACACCTTC
TRBJ1-1 TRBV5-4 - - CASSLDRGTAFF TGTGCCAGCAGCTTGGATAGGGGTACAGCTTTCTTT
TRBJ1-1 TRBV5-6 - TRBD1 CASSLDRGGTEAFF TGTGCCAGCAGCTTGGACAGGGGGGGCACTGAAGCTTTCTTT
TRBJ2-4 TRBV29-1 - TRBD2 CSVRTSGNKNIQYF TGCAGCGTTCGGACTAGCGGGAACAAAAACATTCAGTACTTC
TRBJ2-7 TRBV18 - - CASSPSSYEQYF TGTGCCAGCTCACCTAGCTCCTACGAGCAGTACTTC
TRBJ2-3 TRBV5-4 - TRBD2 CASSPGGAGGPYTQYF TGTGCCAGCAGCCCGGGGGGAGCGGGGGGGCCTTATACGCAGTATTTT
TRBJ1-2 TRBV5-1 - TRBD1 CASSSSGTGDNYGYTF TGCGCCAGCAGCTCCTCCGGGACAGGGGACAACTATGGCTACACCTTC
TRBJ1-1 TRBV7-6 - - CASSLATSTEAFF TGTGCCAGCAGCTTAGCCACGAGCACTGAAGCTTTCTTT
TRBJ2-7 TRBV3-1/TRBV3-2 - - CASSQGRLTYEQYF TGTGCCAGCAGCCAAGGTCGACTCACCTACGAGCAGTACTTC
TRBJ2-2 TRBV4-1 - TRBD1 CASRKGTAHTGELFF TGCGCCAGCAGAAAGGGGACAGCGCACACCGGGGAGCTGTTTTTT
TRBJ1-2 TRBV3-1/TRBV3-2 - - CASRTEGNYGYTF TGTGCCAGCAGGACCGAGGGTAACTATGGCTACACCTTC
TRBJ2-1 TRBV10-1 - TRBD2 CASSGLAGVSEQFF TGCGCCAGCAGTGGCCTAGCGGGAGTAAGTGAGCAGTTCTTC
TRBJ1-2 TRBV9 - - CASSVSTPGQVYGYTF TGTGCCAGCAGCGTATCGACACCAGGGCAGGTCTATGGCTACACCTTC
TRBJ1-2 TRBV4-1 few TRBD1 CASSPDRGVNYGYTF TGCGCCAGCAGCCCCGACAGGGGGGTGAACTATGGCTACACCTTC
TRBJ1-2 TRBV10-3 - - CAISGSYGYTF TGTGCCATCAGTGGCAGCTATGGCTACACCTTC
TRBJ1-2 TRBV28 once - CASSLPWGRENYGYTF TGTGCCAGCAGTCTCCCTTGGGGCAGGGAAAACTATGGCTACACCTTC
TRBJ2-2 TRBV27 - TRBD2 CASSPTLLAGGGELFF TGTGCCAGCAGTCCCACCCTACTAGCGGGAGGCGGGGAGCTGTTTTTT
TRBJ2-2 TRBV9 once - CASSVVGTPNTGELFF TGTGCCAGCAGCGTAGTTGGGACACCCAACACCGGGGAGCTGTTTTTT
TRBJ2-1 TRBV25-1 - - CAASTLDEQFF TGTGCCGCCTCGACTCTAGATGAGCAGTTCTTC
TRBJ1-5 TRBV28 few - CASSFQTSQPQHF TGTGCCAGCAGTTTCCAAACTTCGCAGCCCCAGCATTTT
TRBJ2-2 TRBV28 - TRBD2 CASIGGATFDTGELFF TGTGCCAGCATCGGGGGGGCCACGTTCGACACCGGGGAGCTGTTTTTT
TRBJ2-7 TRBV7-2 - - CASSPAWGVSYEQYF TGTGCCAGCAGCCCGGCCTGGGGGGTTTCCTACGAGCAGTACTTC
TRBJ1-2 TRBV7-2 - - CASILVRRSNYGYTF TGTGCCAGCATCTTAGTACGGAGGTCTAACTATGGCTACACCTTC
TRBJ2-1 TRBV28 - - CASSSKGGPLGDEQFF TGTGCCAGCAGTTCAAAGGGGGGGCCCTTAGGGGATGAGCAGTTCTTC
TRBJ2-7 TRBV7-2 - TRBD2 CASSPRTSGPDEQYF TGTGCCAGCAGCCCCCGGACTAGCGGTCCCGACGAGCAGTACTTC
TRBJ2-7 TRBV29-1 - - CSVEGASAYEQYF TGCAGCGTTGAGGGGGCCTCTGCTTACGAGCAGTACTTC
TRBJ2-7 TRBV5-6 - TRBD1 CASSAGQGSYEQYF TGTGCCAGCAGCGCGGGACAGGGTTCCTACGAGCAGTACTTC
TRBJ2-5 TRBV7-2 - TRBD2 CASSFSGGGGETQYF TGTGCCAGCAGCTTTAGCGGGGGTGGTGGAGAGACCCAGTACTTC
TRBJ2-7 TRBV7-3 - - CASSLNGDEQYF TGTGCCAGCAGCTTAAACGGGGACGAGCAGTACTTC
TRBJ1-1 TRBV30 - TRBD1 CAWSRGQVDTEAFF TGTGCCTGGAGTCGGGGACAGGTGGACACTGAAGCTTTCTTT
TRBJ2-6 TRBV18 once TRBD1 CASSPGTGGAGANVLTF TGTGCCAGCTCACCCGGGACAGGGGGAGCCGGGGCCAACGTCCTGACTTTC
TRBJ2-5 TRBV2 - TRBD1 CASSPADRAEETQYF TGTGCCAGCAGTCCTGCGGACAGGGCCGAGGAGACCCAGTACTTC
TRBJ2-2 TRBV5-4 - - CASSLGGSFTGELFF TGTGCCAGCAGCTTGGGCGGAAGCTTCACCGGGGAGCTGTTTTTT
TRBJ1-2 TRBV7-2 - TRBD1 CASSKGAVQGYTF TGTGCCAGCAGCAAGGGGGCTGTTCAGGGCTACACCTTC
TRBJ2-5 TRBV5-6 - - CASSLVGARETQYF TGTGCCAGCAGCTTGGTAGGGGCCAGAGAGACCCAGTACTTC
TRBJ2-7 TRBV11-1 - - CASSLALQHSYEQYF TGTGCCAGCAGCTTAGCGCTACAGCACTCCTACGAGCAGTACTTC